This T cell receptor (beta chain) was sequenced in a study of cytomegalovirus exposure and HLA in healthy donors (dated by TCRdb to the late 2010s). About the study as a whole: An earlier analysis of several hundred of the donors reported 276 Gb of sequence data and 100 million to 140 million unique TCR beta sequences from 150 million to 200 million T cells. An early release that covered 640 HLA-typed donors contained 250 to 350 gigabases of sequencing data and 75 million to 100 million unique TCR sequences. Among the roughly 380 genotyped donors, around 81% belonged to the genetic ancestry cluster associated with self-reported Caucasian donors. The study was designed to test whether signatures of past pathogen exposure could be identified by cataloging public T cell receptors. The T cell repertoires of some 670 subjects were profiled by immunosequencing and related to cytomegalovirus serostatus. A separate validation cohort of 100 to 150 different subjects was used in addition to the approximately 640-subject first cohort. High-throughput TCR immunosequencing, statistical association of individual TCRs with disease status, and machine learning were combined to predict cytomegalovirus infection status. To study patterns of TCR occurrence, a later analysis re-analyzed previously published TCR beta repertoires from 600 to 750 donors and added high-resolution HLA genotyping. Rather than drawing on any new phenotypic data, the later analysis identified candidate immune exposures from TCR beta sequences and the way those sequences occurred across donors. An earlier analysis of approximately 580 of the donors used high-throughput TCR beta sequencing to judge whether each TCR beta V gene segment behaved as functional or pseudogenic. Donor age, sex, ethnicity and CMV serostatus were collected together with the repertoire data. A later genetic analysis used genome-wide SNP genotypes for about three fifths of the 666 donors, treating that subset as a discovery cohort. Every discovery cohort repertoire had been produced on one sequencing platform. HLA typing covered class I and class II loci at four-digit resolution. Typing coverage differed by locus: A, B, C, DRB1 and DQB1 were typed in roughly 629-640 donors, DQA1 in 500 to 550, DPA1 in 600 to 610, and DPB1 in around 490. Roughly 5 DR-DQ haplotypes were handled as single units for association and clustering because linkage in the cohort was strong. Among over 350 genotyped donors of the cohort, an average of about 240,000 unique TCR beta nucleotide sequences were sequenced per donor, roughly 18% of them non-productive.

To prepare the library, the immunoSEQ multiplex PCR assay was applied. A mixture of 60 forward primers for TCR Vbeta segments and 13 reverse primers for TCR Jbeta segments was used in the multiplex PCR. Amplification of the CDR3 region of rearranged TCR beta genes was performed with a multiplex PCR assay on genomic DNA. The amplified TCR beta libraries were sequenced on the Illumina HiSeq System as 87-base-pair reads. In the authors' own workflow: A later analysis counted 65 million to 90 million unique TCR beta chains across the 500 to 850 repertoires, and approximately 11 million of these chains were shared by at least two donors. Raw reads were error-corrected and collapsed into unique sequences with a nearest-neighbor algorithm that merged closely related sequences to remove PCR and sequencing errors. CDR3 sequences were aligned to IMGT reference sequences to assign V, D and J gene segments. For a sequence to be retained, at least a six-nucleotide match to both a V gene segment and a J gene segment was required. Rearrangements were classified as productive when the CDR3 lacked stop codons and remained in frame with V and J, and all other rearrangements were classified as non-productive. Following IMGT convention, CDR3 was defined as the stretch from the second conserved V-encoded cysteine to the conserved J-encoded phenylalanine. Sequences without an unambiguous match to a single V gene segment were excluded from the earlier analysis of several hundred of the donors. In an earlier analysis of some 590 of the donors, a V segment was called functional when productive rearrangements were above 56.7%, and segregating when the standard deviation between donors exceeded 5%. A statistical classification framework was built to diagnose cytomegalovirus status from the catalog of TCR beta chain sequences. A later analysis assigned V and J genes by comparing TCR nucleotide sequences with IMGT/GENE-DB human TR gene sequences. The TCRdist pipeline was used in a later analysis to assign CDR3 sequences and most-parsimonious VDJ recombination scenarios. In a later analysis, each TCR beta chain was defined by its CDR3 amino acid sequence together with its V-gene family, and reads lacking a unique V-gene family were excluded. To address suspected cross-contamination and a sequencing artifact, a later analysis removed 592 highly shared, low-generation-probability nucleotide sequences. In a later analysis, a clonal expansion index was calculated for each public chain from normalized within-repertoire ranks of inferred template counts. In a later analysis, generation probabilities were computed using a VDJ recombination model fitted to out-of-frame rearrangements, and the results were checked against IGoR. In a later analysis, hypergeometric tests were used to score TCR-TCR, TCR-HLA and TCR-CMV co-occurrence, with a repertoire-size bias correction applied to TCR pairs. False discovery rates were estimated in a later analysis by permuting HLA or CMV assignments 20 times. In a later analysis, co-occurring TCRs were grouped using DBSCAN, and TCRdist sequence similarity was added for clustering within HLA-allele-positive subsets. For co-occurrence clustering, repertoires with fewer than 30,000 or more than 120,000 public chains were excluded, along with five or six repertoires with anomalous nucleotide sharing. TCRdb provides this immuneACCESS table in a form limited to in-frame rearrangements. Some clones are lacking; in checked studies, under half of them reflect an unresolved V gene, and why the rest are absent is not known. That table supplies the V and J calls and clone size; D and trimming were determined from the DNA. This sample's table carries tens of thousands of clones. The leading ten clones occupy around 5.3% of the sample.

Comment on this clone: It lacks a known antigen.

Paper-wide results and their limitations: A further reported finding was that TCR beta sequences accurately predicted the HLA-A and HLA-B alleles for most subjects in the first cohort. According to a later analysis, parvovirus B19, influenza, CMV and Epstein-Barr virus appeared linked to several top co-occurrence clusters. The authors suggested that the approach could potentially be generalized to other disease states and immunological phenotypes. Sequencing depth was assumed to be roughly uniform across donors in the presence/absence analyses, though that assumption may not hold. A later analysis found that most CMV-associated TCR beta chains appeared HLA-restricted, with HLA associations seemingly driven largely by CMV exposure. In a later analysis, the rate of TCR association differed among HLA loci, with DRB1 alleles having the most associated TCRs and HLA-C alleles having the fewest. An association between a missense DCLRE1C variant and V-gene and J-gene trimming of TCR beta chains was found in a later genetic analysis and replicated in an independent cohort. Because counts were too low, more than 15 rarely observed V segments, including chromosome 9 orphons, were left out of the earlier analysis of some 640 of the donors. Most TCR sequences were observed very rarely across donors, whereas some public TCRs were present in many individuals. Correlated functional status among segregating V segments might reflect linkage disequilibrium, but an unknown experimental factor could not be ruled out. In a later analysis, 15,000 to 20,000 TCR beta sequences were associated with specific HLA alleles at a false discovery rate of 0.05. Broadly in line with IMGT annotations, most TCR beta V segments showed up in productive rearrangements about 87% or about 30% of the time in an earlier analysis of approximately 640 of the donors. In vitro tests confirmed that a few of the cytomegalovirus-associated TCR beta chains recognize cytomegalovirus antigens. HLA typing was unavailable for some donors at each locus, so association tests used only the typed subset. Compared with equally common non-associated chains, HLA-associated TCR beta chains in a later analysis were more clonally expanded and had lower generation probabilities. The only immune exposure information available for the cohort was CMV serostatus. Some IMGT-functional V segments, including TRBV6-2 and TRBV6-3, could not be distinguished by the 87-base-pair reads and were therefore excluded. This cohort had only TCR beta chains sequenced, and the lack of alpha or paired-chain data limited which features could be detected. In the study, approximately 160 TCR beta chains were listed as associated with cytomegalovirus. When HLA alleles, especially DR and DQ, strongly co-occurred, TCR associations were difficult to assign to individual alleles. The sequencing pipeline was judged likely to have produced a cluster of highly shared sequence variants as a technical artifact. According to a later genetic analysis, donors in an Asian-associated ancestry cluster had fewer N-insertions in productive TCRs than the approximately 700-donor mean. The classifier was reported to diagnose cytomegalovirus status with high specificity and sensitivity in both the original cohort and the validation cohort.

From a lookup of the germline V gene, CDR1 and CDR2 are SGDLS and YYNGEE. Including cysteine and phenylalanine, the CDR3 has 13 amino acids. Only the CDR3 DNA stays, 39 bases, in frame from base 1. V lost 0 bases and J lost 7 bases, and the count of bases not matched to a germline gene is 2. The cohort comprised several hundred healthy bone marrow donors. At the time of sampling, every cohort member was nominally healthy, though immune exposures that went unrecorded were likely present. The donor was CMV seropositive and belonged to the group of about 290 seropositive cohort members. Each donor provided a peripheral blood sample, and peripheral blood mononuclear cells were used for TCR beta sequencing. The Qiagen DNeasy Blood Extraction Kit was used to extract genomic DNA from the blood cell samples.

The TCR sequence derives from a man younger than 40 in good health and CMV-seropositive. The V and J genes are TRBV9 and TRBJ2-3, with TRBD2 identical over 7 junction bases. The sequencing sample was made of PBMCs. The DNA is TGTGCCAGCAGCGTAGCGGGGGGAAATACGCAGTATTTT. The translation is CASSVAGGNTQYF.